This T cell receptor beta chain was recorded in a study of blood T cell repertoires in COVID-19. Study context: PBMCs, B-cell-depleted T cells, or T cells provided the cDNA or gDNA that made up the material.

The CDR3 loop spans 13 amino acids. Germline V gives CDR1 MNHEY, CDR2 SMNVEV (reference sequence). V lost 6 bases and J lost 4; bases outside the gene matches: 2. Source study methods: Cell counts per sample came from amplifying reference gene primers. Only in-frame clones appear in the TCRdb table, and some are missing; sequencing was by immunoSEQ multiplex PCR. D and trimming come from the DNA, and the V and J calls and clone size come from that table. The sample lists roughly 230,000 clones, around 80% seen once, with roughly 8.7% in the top ten. This receptor was obtained from a man aged 40-49 years with active or convalescent COVID-19. The sequencing sample was made of peripheral blood. This chain links TRBV27 with TRBJ2-1; 8 bases align to TRBD1. This CDR3 reads CASRRQGYNEQFF. The CDR3 coding sequence is TGTGCCAGCAGACGACAGGGGTACAATGAGCAGTTCTTC.